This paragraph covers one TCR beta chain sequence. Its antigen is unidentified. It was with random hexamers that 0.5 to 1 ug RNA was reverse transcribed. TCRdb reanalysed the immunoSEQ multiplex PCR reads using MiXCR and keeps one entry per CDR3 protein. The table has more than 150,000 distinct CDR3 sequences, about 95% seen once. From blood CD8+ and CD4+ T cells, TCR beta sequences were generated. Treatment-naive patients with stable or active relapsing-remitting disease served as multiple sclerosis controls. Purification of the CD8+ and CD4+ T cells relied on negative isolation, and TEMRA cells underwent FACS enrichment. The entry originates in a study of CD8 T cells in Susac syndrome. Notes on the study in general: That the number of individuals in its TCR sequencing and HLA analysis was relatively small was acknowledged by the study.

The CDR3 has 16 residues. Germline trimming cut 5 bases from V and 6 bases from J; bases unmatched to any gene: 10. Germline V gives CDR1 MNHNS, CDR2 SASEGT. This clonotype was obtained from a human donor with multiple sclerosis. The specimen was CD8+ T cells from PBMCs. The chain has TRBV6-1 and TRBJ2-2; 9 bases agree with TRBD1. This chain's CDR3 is CASSQQGAMEPGELFF. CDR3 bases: TGTGCCAGCAGTCAACAGGGGGCAATGGAGCCCGGGGAGCTGTTTTTT.